This TCR beta chain appears in the sequencing data of a study of blood T cell repertoires in COVID-19 (dated by TCRdb to about 2020). Some background on the complete study: Collaborator samples came from the United States, Italy and Spain and covered acute and convalescent phases of COVID-19. The samples were drawn from the first 160 participants of the ongoing ImmuneRACE study and from 1,254 subjects provided by 6 global collaborators. A de-identified subject ID, COVID-19 status, age in years and sex were almost always included in the sample metadata. Where available, HLA class I and class II types were taken from metadata supplied by the sample provider and were not determined by assay-based typing. The dataset comprised deeply sampled blood TCRbeta repertoires from subjects exposed to, actively infected with, or recovered from COVID-19. The repertoires were released in a freely available public database meant as a resource for research on the immune response to SARS-CoV-2. The material from the prospective study consisted of cDNA or gDNA derived from T cells, B-cell-depleted T cells, or PBMCs.

In the prospective study, participants were about 18 to 95 years old, resided in 20 to 30 geographic areas of the United States, and were enrolled through a virtual design. In the prospective study, participants were assigned to cohorts based on the clinical history participants reported in a screening survey and a study questionnaire. Mobile phlebotomists in the prospective study collected whole blood, serum and a nasopharyngeal or oropharyngeal swab from every participant. Participants in the prospective study had the option to provide additional blood draws and questionnaires over an approximately 2-month period. Prospective study blood samples were shipped either frozen or at room temperature before DNA extraction. The paper as a whole reports these results and caveats: The quantity of clinical and demographic metadata differed by source and by participant and was supplied without curation.

Turning to this clone: Its recognized antigen is unknown. Per-base quality was not reported, and no clone a single base away is much larger than it.

Trimming removed 6 bases from V and 3 bases from J, leaving 14 bases between the germline ends. The germline V gene provides CDR1 SNHLY and CDR2 FYNNEI. Counted from cysteine to phenylalanine, this CDR3 has 15 amino acids. Only the CDR3 region is kept as DNA, spanning 45 bases read in frame from base 1. The immunoSEQ Assay, a bias-controlled multiplex PCR, was used to amplify TCRbeta CDR3 regions from genomic DNA. The paper's data handling went like this. The number of nucleated cells in each sample was estimated by amplification of reference gene primers within the assay. To quantify the absolute abundance of each unique TCRbeta CDR3 rearrangement, sequence reads were collapsed and filtered. For each sample, productive Simpson clonality was calculated by taking the square root of Simpson's diversity index across productive rearrangements. What TCRdb holds here is the immuneACCESS table cut down to in-frame rearrangements. Part of the clones is not present; checked against another copy, under half of the missing clones reflect an unresolved V gene, and the others are unexplained. Clonal size and the V and J genes are those of that table, whereas D and trimming came from the DNA. This sample lists around 420,000 clones; approximately 86% were detected once. Clones ranked in the top ten supply roughly 2% of the sample.

Sequenced input: PBMCs or T cells enriched from blood (not recorded which). This sequence originates from a woman aged 40-49 years with acute COVID-19. The rearranged segments are TRBV2 and TRBJ1-4; TRBD1 is possibly the D segment (5 matching bases). CDR3 region: CASRVDRGANEKLFF. The DNA sequence is given as TGTGCCAGCAGAGTCGACAGAGGTGCTAATGAAAAACTGTTTTTT.